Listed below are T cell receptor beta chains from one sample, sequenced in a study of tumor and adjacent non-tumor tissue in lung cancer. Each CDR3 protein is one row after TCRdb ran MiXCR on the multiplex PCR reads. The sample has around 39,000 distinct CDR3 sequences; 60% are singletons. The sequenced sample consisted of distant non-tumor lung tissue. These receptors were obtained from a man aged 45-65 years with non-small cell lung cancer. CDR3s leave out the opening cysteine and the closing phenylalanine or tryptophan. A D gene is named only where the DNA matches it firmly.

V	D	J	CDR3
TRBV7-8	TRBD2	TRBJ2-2	AGSPVGLAGGVTGELF
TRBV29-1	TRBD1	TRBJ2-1	SVVGQHNEGF
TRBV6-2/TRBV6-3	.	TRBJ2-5	ASSPSFLETQY
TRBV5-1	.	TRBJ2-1	ASSSWGAASGDNEQF
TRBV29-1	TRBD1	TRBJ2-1	SFNRDRNMLQPDNEQF
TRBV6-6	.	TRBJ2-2	TSSWDTNTGELF
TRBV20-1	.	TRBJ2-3	SARDHDKQY
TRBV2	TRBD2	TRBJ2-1	AGSGMGMVANSYNEQF
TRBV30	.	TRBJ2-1	AWGIGGASGQF
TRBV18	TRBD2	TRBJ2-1	ASSRLSSGSNNEQF
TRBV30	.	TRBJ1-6	AWSHPGQGHSPLH